The 21 T cell receptor beta chains reported below all come from one sample, sequenced in a study of OX40 agonist ivuxolimab in advanced cancers. Clones were sequenced by immunoSEQ multiplex PCR, and TCRdb holds only the in-frame ones, with some missing. The sample shows around 150,000 clones, about 93% of them seen only once. Sequencing used CD4+ or CD8+ T cells sorted from blood, obtained in a trial of the OX40 agonist ivuxolimab. Receptors were obtained from an adult with an advanced solid tumor such as melanoma, head and neck, liver or kidney cancer.

This chain uses TRBV7-9 with TRBJ2-1; 7 bases line up with TRBD2. Unmatched junction bases numbered 4, after V lost 2 bases and J lost 9 bases. Germline V lookup: CDR1 SEHNR, CDR2 FQNEAQ (reference sequence). The CDR3 totals 13 residues. The CDR3 DNA is TGTGCCAGCAGCTTAACGGGAGGAACTGAGCAGTTCTTC. It yields the protein CASSLTGGTEQFF. The full variable domain, rest sourced from reference TRBV7-9 and TRBJ2-1, is DTGVSQNPRHKITKRGQNVTFRCDPISEHNRLYWYRQTLGQGPEFLTYFQNEAQLEKSRLLSDRFSAERPKGSFSTLEIQRTEQGDSAMYLCASSLTGGTEQFFGPGTRLTVL.

The CDR3: CASSQDSGQGGTPLHF. In DNA form, the CDR3 reads TGCGCCAGCAGCCAAGATAGTGGGCAGGGTGGTACGCCCCTCCACTTT. The chain uses TRBV4-3 and TRBJ1-6; maybe TRBD1 (5 bases). Looked up from germline, CDR1 is LGHNA and CDR2 is YSLEER. Trimming left V 0 bases short and J 13 bases short, with 19 bases between. CDR3 size: 16 residues.

This clone occurred once. The CDR3 region is CASSPEADTSYGYTF. Written as DNA, the CDR3 is TGTGCCAGTAGTCCCGAGGCGGACACCAGCTATGGCTACACCTTC. J is TRBJ1-2 and V is TRBV19, with a weak D call TRBD1 (5 bases). This CDR3 has 15 amino acids. CDR1 and CDR2 from the germline V gene are LNHDA and SQIVND (reference sequence). Trimming pared 5 bases from V and 4 bases from J, leaving 17 bases between.

Only one count was recorded for this clone. This rearrangement joins TRBV19 to TRBJ1-3; D unclear. V was shortened by 5 bases and J by 0 bases, with 8 bases between the two germline ends. Germline CDR1 LNHDA, CDR2 SQIVND (reference sequence). This CDR3 is built from 14 residues. In DNA form, the CDR3 reads TGTGCCAGTAGTCCGGATCACTCTGGAAACACCATATATTTT. Its protein is CASSPDHSGNTIYF.

The chain joins TRBV28 to TRBJ1-3, with no clear D. Germline loops: CDR1 MDHEN, CDR2 SYDVKM. CDR3 length: 15 amino acids. V lost 3 bases to trimming and J lost 0 bases, with 9 bases between them. CDR3 sequence (DNA): TGTGCCAGCAGTTTGAGGGTTTACTCTGGAAACACCATATATTTT. Translation: CASSLRVYSGNTIYF.

This chain joins TRBV28 and TRBJ1-5; D possibly corresponds to TRBD1 (6 bases). The V end lost 5 bases, the J end lost 6 bases, and 11 bases lay between the germline ends. Germline V gives CDR1 MDHEN, CDR2 SYDVKM. The CDR3 extends over 13 amino acids. This CDR3 is CASSTGQGQPQHF. CDR3 DNA: TGTGCCAGCAGTACAGGGCAGGGTCAGCCCCAGCATTTT.

J is TRBJ1-1 and V is TRBV28, with 9 nucleotides matching TRBD1. Trimming at V came to 5 bases and at J to 6 bases, leaving 10 bases not matched to a gene. Per the germline V gene, CDR1 is MDHEN and CDR2 is SYDVKM. This CDR3 is 15 amino acids long. This CDR3 is CASSLTGGQMAEAFF. As DNA, the CDR3 is TGTGCCAGCAGTCTAACAGGGGGCCAAATGGCTGAAGCTTTCTTT.

This clone was observed a handful of times. This sequence joins TRBV15 and TRBJ1-1; D gene unclear. CDR1 LNHNV and CDR2 YYDKDF come from the germline V gene (reference sequence). The CDR3 length is 13 residues. Trimming took off 1 base at V and 1 base at J, with 4 bases between the two ends. The CDR3: CATSRVANTEAFF. In nucleotides, the CDR3 is TGTGCCACCAGCAGAGTAGCGAACACTGAAGCTTTCTTT.

The chain is built from TRBV7-2 and TRBJ2-7, with 7 nucleotides matching TRBD2. This CDR3 is 14 amino acids long. With V trimmed by 5 bases and J by 3 bases, 7 bases remained unmatched. Germline values: CDR1 SGHTA, CDR2 FQGNSA. The DNA for the CDR3 is TGTGCCAGCAGCCCCCAGGGAGGGAACTACGAGCAGTACTTC. Protein: CASSPQGGNYEQYF.

The chain combines TRBV7-2 with TRBJ2-3, with 11 bases aligning to TRBD2. The V segment lost 0 bases and the J segment 6 bases; nucleotides outside the gene matches: 11. CDR1 and CDR2 (germline): SGHTA, FQGNSA. CDR3 size: 18 residues. The CDR3 DNA reads as TGTGCCAGCAGCTTAGCAGGGAGGACTAGCGGGCAGGGGGATACGCAGTATTTT. It is translated as CASSLAGRTSGQGDTQYF.

V usage is TRBV18 and J usage is TRBJ2-7; D perhaps matches TRBD2 (6 bases). Germline lookup yields CDR1 KGHSH and CDR2 LQKENI. V was shortened by 2 bases and J by 2 bases, with 10 bases between the two germline ends. The CDR3 contains 14 residues. The CDR3 sequence is CASSPSRGTYEQYF. The CDR3 DNA sequence: TGTGCCAGCTCACCAAGCCGGGGGACCTACGAGCAGTACTTC.

The gene calls are TRBV7-9 and TRBJ2-7; 7 positions match TRBD2. This CDR3 spans 16 amino acids. Germline-derived CDR1 and CDR2 are SEHNR and FQNEAQ (reference sequence). V shed 1 base, J shed 0 bases, and the junction held 6 bases outside the gene matches. CDR3 in DNA: TGTGCCAGCAGCTTAGGGCGGGGAGGGACCTCCTACGAGCAGTACTTC. Protein: CASSLGRGGTSYEQYF.

The V gene is TRBV18, the J gene TRBJ1-4, with 7 bases that match TRBD1. The CDR3 totals 16 residues. Germline CDR1 reads KGHSH; CDR2 reads LQKENI. The V segment lost 6 bases and the J segment 0 bases; nucleotides outside the gene matches: 7. The CDR3 spells CASSLGQVATNEKLFF. The DNA for the CDR3 is TGTGCCAGCTCTCTCGGACAGGTAGCAACTAATGAAAAACTGTTTTTT.

The rearrangement joins TRBV2 to TRBJ2-5; D unclear. The germline V gene has CDR1 SNHLY and CDR2 FYNNEI. V gave up 6 bases and J gave up 1 base, with 15 bases separating them. The CDR3 loop spans 15 amino acids. The CDR3 spells CASSAVGGSQETQYF. In DNA form, the CDR3 reads TGTGCCAGCAGCGCCGTTGGCGGTTCCCAAGAGACCCAGTACTTC.

On this clone itself: The same CDR3 can be traced to other DNA sequences in this sample. The chain employs TRBV27 and TRBJ1-5; D unresolved. The CDR3 has 13 amino acids. Germline V CDR1 and CDR2: MNHEY, SMNVEV (reference sequence). V was shortened by 8 bases and J by 2 bases, with 10 bases between the two germline ends. The CDR3 nucleotides read TGTGCCAGCTCACCCGGCGGCAATCAGCCCCAGCATTTT. Protein sequence: CASSPGGNQPQHF.

The gene calls are TRBV25-1 and TRBJ2-1, with D possibly TRBD1 on 6 matching bases. Germline values: CDR1 MGHDK, CDR2 SYGVNS. The CDR3 runs 12 residues. With 4 bases removed from V and 14 bases from J, the gap between germline ends came to 15 bases. The CDR3 DNA follows: TGTGCCAGCAGTGGCCCGGTAAGACAGGAGTTCTTC. Translation gives CASSGPVRQEFF.

This clone was counted between two and nine times. This chain joins TRBV7-8 and TRBJ2-7; D call uncertain. Germline assignment: CDR1 SGHVS and CDR2 FQNEAQ. V was shortened by 5 bases and J by 4 bases, with 6 bases between the two germline ends. The CDR3 length is 11 residues. CDR3 amino acids: CASSPMYEQYF. CDR3 sequence (DNA): TGTGCCAGCAGCCCCATGTACGAGCAGTACTTC.

The J gene is TRBJ2-7, the V gene TRBV27; 7 bases line up with TRBD2. The J segment lost 2 bases and the V segment lost 1 base, leaving 5 bases of the junction unmatched. CDR3 length: 15 amino acids. The germline gives CDR1 MNHEY, CDR2 SMNVEV (reference sequence). The CDR3 DNA follows: TGTGCCAGCAGTTTATTGGGGGGGATCCCCTACGAGCAGTACTTC. It is translated as CASSLLGGIPYEQYF.

The chain joins TRBV10-3 to TRBJ2-7; no definite D call. V was cut by 0 bases and J by 2 bases, with 14 bases left in between. Per germline, CDR1 ENHRY and CDR2 SYGVKD. The CDR3 is 16 residues long. The CDR3 loop reads CAISESKKHETYEQYF. The DNA of the CDR3 is TGTGCCATCAGTGAGTCGAAGAAGCATGAAACCTACGAGCAGTACTTC.

This clone appeared once. The chain recombines TRBV28 with TRBJ2-7, with D maybe TRBD1 (5 bases). CDR3 length: 11 residues. Germline CDR1 is MDHEN and CDR2 is SYDVKM. V lost 5 bases to trimming and J lost 5 bases, with 7 bases between them. As DNA, the CDR3 is TGTGCCAGCAGTGGACACAACGAGCAGTACTTC. This translates into CASSGHNEQYF.

The table lists this clone with a few counts. The DNA for the CDR3 is TGTGCCAGCAGCTCTACGGGACTCCGTATGCAGTTCTTC. As protein: CASSSTGLRMQFF. This chain uses TRBV7-6 with TRBJ2-1; a possible D gene is TRBD2 (6 bases). V was pared by 4 bases and J by 12 bases, with 16 bases between. This CDR3 spans 13 amino acids. In germline, CDR1 is SGHVS, CDR2 FNYEAQ.